Below are 8 T cell receptor beta chains sequenced from a single sample in a study of T cell repertoires in cytomegalovirus infection. In TCRdb, the reads were re-called with MiXCR into one record per CDR3 protein. The sample has more than 150,000 distinct CDR3 sequences; about 21% are singletons. Sequencing was carried out using PBMCs. These receptors originate from a human donor in good health (CMV status not recorded). Some clones in this sample may be carry-over from other donors' samples.

The CDR3 DNA is TGCGCCAGCAGCCAATTGGAAGAGCAGTACTTC. It encodes CASSQLEEQYF. The gene calls are TRBV4-1 and TRBJ2-7, with D hard to call. The CDR3 is 11 residues long. V lost 2 bases, J lost 7 bases, and 6 bases lay in between. CDR1 is MGHRA, CDR2 YSYEKL, per germline.

The sample holds many counts of this clonotype. The chain carries TRBV7-7 and TRBJ2-1; 7 bases are shared with TRBD1. Looked up from germline, CDR1 is SSHAT and CDR2 is FNYEAQ (reference sequence). The CDR3 runs to 12 residues. The V segment lost 5 bases and the J segment 10 bases; nucleotides outside the gene matches: 5. The CDR3 coding sequence is TGTGCCAGCAGCCCCAGACAGGGAGAGCAGTTCTTC. Translation gives CASSPRQGEQFF.

The rearrangement links TRBV30 to TRBJ1-5; D possibly corresponds to TRBD1 (5 bases). The germline V gene encodes CDR1 GTSNPN and CDR2 SVGIG (reference sequence). Trimming stripped 1 base from V and 4 bases from J, with 14 bases between. The CDR3 consists of 15 residues. The CDR3 here is CAWSGSGTRNQPQHF. CDR3 bases: TGTGCCTGGAGTGGCTCAGGGACGAGGAATCAGCCCCAGCATTTT.

This clonotype was counted many times. The chain has TRBV7-9 and TRBJ2-2; D is undetermined. This CDR3 spans 14 amino acids. Germline CDR1 reads SEHNR; CDR2 reads FQNEAQ (reference sequence). With 3 bases removed from V and 5 bases from J, the gap between germline ends came to 10 bases. DNA for the CDR3: TGTGCCAGCAGCTTTCTCCTGACTACCGGGGAGCTGTTTTTT. Amino acids: CASSFLLTTGELFF.

This clonotype was seen ten or more times. The chain has TRBV7-6 and TRBJ2-3; 10 bases align to TRBD1. Germline V CDR1 and CDR2: SGHVS, FNYEAQ. V lost 1 base to trimming and J lost 1 base; unmatched junction nucleotides: 5. The CDR3 has 17 amino acids. The CDR3 sequence is CASSLEGTGVGTDTQYF. The CDR3 bases are TGTGCCAGCAGCTTAGAGGGGACAGGGGTCGGCACAGATACGCAGTATTTT.

This clonotype was observed many times. The V gene is TRBV7-2, the J gene TRBJ1-2; unclear D gene. In germline, CDR1 is SGHTA, CDR2 FQGNSA. This CDR3 has 14 residues. V was cut by 2 bases and J by 1 base, with 8 bases left in between. The CDR3 DNA follows: TGTGCCAGCAGCTTATTTAATCTTAACTATGGCTACACCTTC. This gives the protein CASSLFNLNYGYTF.

The chain uses TRBV6-5 and TRBJ2-7; 7 bases are a match to TRBD2. The CDR3 has 14 amino acids. Germline V gene sequence: CDR1 MNHEY, CDR2 SVGAGI. Germline trimming cut 8 bases from V and 3 bases from J; bases unmatched to any gene: 10. DNA for the CDR3: TGTGCCAGCTCCCCTGTAGCGGGCGACTACGAGCAGTACTTC. It translates to CASSPVAGDYEQYF.

This clonotype was recorded many times. The J gene is TRBJ1-6, the V gene TRBV7-2, with 7 nucleotides matching TRBD1. The V segment lost 2 bases and the J segment 10 bases; nucleotides outside the gene matches: 8. Germline CDR1 reads SGHTA; CDR2 reads FQGNSA. This CDR3 comprises 15 residues. As DNA, the CDR3 is TGTGCCAGCAGCTTAAATTCCGGGGGACAGTCACCCCTCCACTTT. Translating gives CASSLNSGGQSPLHF. The variable domain in full, with the rest retrieved from reference TRBV7-2 and TRBJ1-6, is GAGVSQSPSNKVTEKGKDVELRCDPISGHTALYWYRQSLGQGLEFLIYFQGNSAPDKSGLPSDRFSAERTGGSVSTLTIQRTQQEDSAVYLCASSLNSGGQSPLHFGNGTRLTVT.